The next 22 T cell receptor beta chains were all read from a single sample in a study of T cells in Graves' hyperthyroidism and ophthalmopathy. TCR beta CDR3 regions were amplified from RNA transcripts. Primed by the HTBI set, a first-round RT-PCR was run on the TCR CDR3. TCRdb itself ran the multiplex PCR reads through MiXCR, one entry per CDR3 protein. The sample includes about 590,000 distinct CDR3 sequences, about 15% seen only once; the top ten take under 7.5%. Input material: blood. These receptors were collected from a woman aged 25 to 39 with Graves' hyperthyroidism.

CDR3 amino acids: CASSSGSGRSADTQYF. DNA of the CDR3: TGCGCCAGCAGCTCTGGTAGCGGGAGAAGTGCAGATACGCAGTATTTT. This chain uses TRBV5-1 with TRBJ2-3, with 9 bases matching TRBD2. Germline V gene data show CDR1 as SGHRS and CDR2 as YFSETQ. Trimming at V came to 3 bases and at J to 4 bases, leaving 9 bases not matched to a gene. This CDR3 comprises 16 residues.

The V and J genes are TRBV24-1 and TRBJ1-2; D unclear. CDR1 KGHDR and CDR2 SFDVKD come from the germline V gene. The V end was cut by 10 bases, the J end by 1 base, with 12 bases between. The CDR3 loop spans 13 amino acids. CDR3 nucleotides: TGTGCCACACGACCCCGAGTTAACTATGGCTACACCTTC. This codes for CATRPRVNYGYTF.

To note about this clonotype: A much larger clonotype is one base distant, so this may be a read error. This rearrangement joins TRBV11-2 to TRBJ2-7, with a weak D call TRBD2 (8 bases). V was pared by 3 bases and J by 4 bases, with 16 bases between. This CDR3 region has 15 residues. The V gene's germline CDR1 is SGHAT and CDR2 FQNNGV. The CDR3: CASSFSGTEVYEQYF. The CDR3 nucleotides are TGTGCCAGCAGCTTTAGCGGGACAGAGGTTTACGAGCAGTACTTC.

This clonotype occurred many times. V gene TRBV30 combines with J gene TRBJ2-5; 8 positions agree with TRBD2. This CDR3 comprises 12 residues. V shed 1 base, J shed 5 bases, and the junction held 0 bases outside the gene matches. Germline CDR1 and CDR2: GTSNPN and SVGIG (reference sequence). The CDR3 sequence: CAWSASGETQYF. The CDR3, as DNA: TGTGCCTGGAGTGCTAGCGGGGAGACCCAGTACTTC.

The gene calls are TRBV20-1 and TRBJ2-2; 8 bases match TRBD2. The CDR3 spans 14 residues. With V trimmed by 4 bases and J by 6 bases, 7 bases remained unmatched. From germline, CDR1 is DFQATT and CDR2 SNEGSKA (reference sequence). CDR3 sequence reads: CSAIGTSYAGELFF. The CDR3 region has the DNA TGCAGTGCTATCGGGACTAGTTACGCCGGGGAGCTGTTTTTT.

This clonotype has a count of ten or more. The gene calls are TRBV7-2 and TRBJ1-5; TRBD1 is a possible D gene (6 bases). Between the trimmed V and J ends, which lost 6 bases and 8 bases, there was a span of 20 bases. The CDR3 is made up of 15 amino acids. Per germline, CDR1 SGHTA and CDR2 FQGNSA. This CDR3 is CASSSIGGGREPQHF. The CDR3 nucleotides read TGTGCCAGCAGTTCGATCGGGGGGGGCAGGGAGCCCCAGCATTTT.

This clonotype was detected ten times or more. The chain carries TRBV12-3 or TRBV12-4 and TRBJ2-7, with D maybe TRBD1 (6 bases). This CDR3 is 14 amino acids long. Between the trimmed V and J ends, which lost 6 bases and 3 bases, there was a span of 15 bases. The CDR3: CASRTGGGVYEQYF. The CDR3 region has the DNA TGTGCCAGCAGGACTGGTGGGGGCGTCTACGAGCAGTACTTC.

This clonotype was counted only a few times. The gene calls are TRBV24-1 and TRBJ2-1; D assignment may be TRBD1 or TRBD2 (6 bases each). Trimming removed 5 bases at V and 6 bases at J, with 16 bases between. CDR1 is KGHDR, CDR2 SFDVKD, per germline. The CDR3 spans 15 residues. CDR3 sequence reads: CATSGEGGSGNEQFF. CDR3 coding DNA: TGTGCCACCAGTGGAGAGGGGGGATCGGGCAATGAGCAGTTCTTC.

At least ten counts were recorded for this clonotype. The V call is TRBV27, the J call TRBJ2-3; D is ambiguous. Germline V CDR1 and CDR2: MNHEY, SMNVEV (reference sequence). This CDR3 is 14 amino acids long. Deletions cut 6 bases from V and 3 bases from J, with 13 bases between. CDR3 DNA: TGTGCCAGCAGCCCGGGCCCGACGACAGATACGCAGTATTTT. This gives the protein CASSPGPTTDTQYF.

This clonotype was recorded many times. The chain recombines TRBV27 with TRBJ2-7, with D tentatively TRBD1 (7 bases). CDR3 length equals 22 residues. V lost 5 bases to trimming and J lost 7 bases, with 42 bases between them. CDR1 and CDR2 (germline): MNHEY, SMNVEV (reference sequence). CDR3 DNA sequence: TGTGCCAGCAGTCCTATTGCCGGGACAGATATGTTGGGGGCGGGGACGCCTCTAGAGCAGTACTTC. Translated: CASSPIAGTDMLGAGTPLEQYF.

This chain uses TRBV28 with TRBJ2-3; TRBD2 agrees at 8 bases. The CDR3 contains 16 residues. CDR1 is MDHEN and CDR2 is SYDVKM in the germline V gene. V gave up 7 bases and J gave up 3 bases; unmatched junction bases: 12. The DNA of the CDR3 is TGTGCCAGCAACGAACCGACTAGCGTCTTAACAGATACGCAGTATTTT. The encoded protein is CASNEPTSVLTDTQYF.

This clonotype was found many times. The V and J genes are TRBV20-1 and TRBJ1-1; D remains unclear. Trimming took off 7 bases at V and 1 base at J, with 13 bases between the two ends. The CDR3 covers 13 residues. Germline CDR1 reads DFQATT; CDR2 reads SNEGSKA (reference sequence). Written as DNA, the CDR3 is TGCAGTGTCAGTTGGACGAGGAACACTGAAGCTTTCTTT. Encoded protein: CSVSWTRNTEAFF.

The count of this clonotype is one. This may be a read error, as it is one base from a much larger clone. The chain is built from TRBV11-1 and TRBJ2-1, with D maybe TRBD2 (5 bases). From germline, CDR1 is SGHAT and CDR2 FQDESV (reference sequence). This CDR3 is 15 amino acids long. CDR3 nucleotides: TGTACCAGCAGCTTAACGGGAATGGCCTACAATGAGCAGTTCTTC. Its protein product is CTSSLTGMAYNEQFF.

This clonotype was seen repeatedly, ten times or more. V gene TRBV20-1 combines with J gene TRBJ2-5, with TRBD1 identical over 7 bases. This CDR3 is built from 14 residues. CDR1 and CDR2 (germline): DFQATT, SNEGSKA (reference sequence). The CDR3 coding sequence is TGCATCATTTCAGCCGGTCTCAGGGGGGAGACCCAGTACTTC. As protein: CIISAGLRGETQYF.

The CDR3 sequence is CASSLELAGVPGLSSTGELFF. In DNA form, the CDR3 reads TGTGCCAGCAGCCTAGAACTAGCGGGAGTCCCGGGGCTTTCGAGCACCGGGGAGCTGTTTTTT. V usage is TRBV6-1 and J usage is TRBJ2-2, with 11 bases fitting TRBD2. The CDR3 has 21 amino acids. Unmatched junction bases numbered 22, after V lost 6 bases and J lost 4 bases. The germline CDR1 and CDR2 sequences are MNHNS and SASEGT.

This clonotype was counted ten times or more. The chain links TRBV6-1 to TRBJ2-1; perhaps D is TRBD1 or TRBD2 (5 bases each). V dropped 5 bases and J dropped 0 bases, with 17 bases sitting between them. Per germline, CDR1 MNHNS and CDR2 SASEGT. This CDR3 is 17 amino acids long. The CDR3 DNA follows: TGTGCCAGCAGTCACCCGACAGATGGGGGCTCCTACAATGAGCAGTTCTTC. Translation: CASSHPTDGGSYNEQFF.

As to this clonotype: A junction end diverges from the germline sequence, so it may reflect a read error. CDR3 sequence: CASRLDRGSEQYF. For the CDR3, the DNA is TGTGCCAGCAGGTTGGACAGGGGTTCAGAGCAGTACTTC. J is TRBJ2-7 and V is TRBV5-6; 9 positions agree with TRBD1. CDR1 and CDR2 (germline): SGHDT, YYEEEE. The CDR3 has 13 residues.

This clonotype came up many times. V usage is TRBV2 and J usage is TRBJ1-5; TRBD1 might be the D (5 bases). The CDR3 has 13 amino acids. V was shortened by 8 bases and J by 6 bases, with 14 bases between the two germline ends. Germline CDR1 reads SNHLY; CDR2 reads FYNNEI. CDR3 amino acids: CASWGGETQPQHF. The CDR3 DNA sequence: TGTGCCAGCTGGGGGGGGGAGACTCAGCCCCAGCATTTT.

This clonotype occurred many times. The chain carries TRBV6-1 and TRBJ2-7; 9 positions agree with TRBD2. The J segment lost 7 bases and the V segment lost 8 bases, leaving 12 bases of the junction unmatched. Germline V lookup: CDR1 MNHNS, CDR2 SASEGT. The CDR3 extends over 14 amino acids. The CDR3 nucleotides are TGTGCCAGCCACTTAGCGGGAGTCGCACGGGAGCAGTACTTC. The encoded protein is CASHLAGVAREQYF.

V is TRBV9 and J is TRBJ2-3; 9 nucleotides agree with TRBD2. Unmatched junction bases numbered 8, after V lost 0 bases and J lost 6 bases. Germline V gives CDR1 SGDLS, CDR2 YYNGEE. CDR3 size: 16 residues. This chain's CDR3 is CASSVGGSGSADTQYF. DNA of the CDR3: TGTGCCAGCAGCGTAGGTGGTAGCGGGAGTGCTGATACGCAGTATTTT.

This clonotype was counted a few times. V usage is TRBV7-9 and J usage is TRBJ2-3; 7 nucleotides agree with TRBD1. The germline CDR1 and CDR2 sequences are SEHNR and FQNEAQ (reference sequence). This CDR3 is built from 16 residues. V dropped 4 bases and J dropped 0; count of bases not matched to a gene: 7. The CDR3 loop is CASSSRDSPSTDTQYF. CDR3 nucleotides: TGTGCCAGCAGCTCCAGGGACAGCCCTAGCACAGATACGCAGTATTTT.

The CDR3 DNA reads as TGTGCCAGCAGTGTACAGGGGAAGGTTGAAAAACTGTTTTTT. Residues: CASSVQGKVEKLFF. This chain connects TRBV6-1 to TRBJ1-4, with 7 positions matching TRBD1. Trimming took 4 bases from V and 7 from J; bases not matched to a gene: 6. This CDR3 has 14 amino acids. Germline CDR1 and CDR2: MNHNS and SASEGT.